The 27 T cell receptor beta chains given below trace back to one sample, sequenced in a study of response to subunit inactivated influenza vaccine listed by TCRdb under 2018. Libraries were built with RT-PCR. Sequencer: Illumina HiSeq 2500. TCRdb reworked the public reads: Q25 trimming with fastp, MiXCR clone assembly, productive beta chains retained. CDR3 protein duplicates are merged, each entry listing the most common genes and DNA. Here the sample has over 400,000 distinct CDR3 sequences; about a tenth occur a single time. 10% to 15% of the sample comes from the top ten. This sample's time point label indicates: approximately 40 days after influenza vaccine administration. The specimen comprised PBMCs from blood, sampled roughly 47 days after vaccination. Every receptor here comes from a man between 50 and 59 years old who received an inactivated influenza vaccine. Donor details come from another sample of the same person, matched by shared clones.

CDR3 residues: CASSLGGSSTEAFF. Written as DNA, the CDR3 is TGTGCCAGCAGCTTAGGGGGGAGTAGCACTGAAGCTTTCTTT. The chain uses TRBV7-2 and TRBJ1-1, with a tentative D call TRBD1 (5 bases). CDR3 length: 14 amino acids. V was shortened by 1 base and J by 4 bases, with 10 bases between the two germline ends. Per the germline V gene, CDR1 is SGHTA and CDR2 is FQGNSA.

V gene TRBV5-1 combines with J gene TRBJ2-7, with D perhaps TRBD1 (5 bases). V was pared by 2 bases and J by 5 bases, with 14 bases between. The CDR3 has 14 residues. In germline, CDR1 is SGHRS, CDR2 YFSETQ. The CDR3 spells CASSFEDTGDEQYF. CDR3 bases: TGCGCCAGCAGCTTCGAGGACACCGGAGACGAGCAGTACTTC.

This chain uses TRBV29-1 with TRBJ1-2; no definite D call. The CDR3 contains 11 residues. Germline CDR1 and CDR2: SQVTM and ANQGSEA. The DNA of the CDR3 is TGCAGTGCAAGAAGTGGATATGGCTACACCTTC. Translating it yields CSARSGYGYTF.

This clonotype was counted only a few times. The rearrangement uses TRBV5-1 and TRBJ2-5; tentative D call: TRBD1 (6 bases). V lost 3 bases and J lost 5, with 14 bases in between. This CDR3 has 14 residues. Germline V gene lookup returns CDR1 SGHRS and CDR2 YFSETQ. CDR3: CASSSAGVGETQYF. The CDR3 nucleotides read TGCGCCAGCAGCTCGGCAGGGGTCGGCGAGACCCAGTACTTC.

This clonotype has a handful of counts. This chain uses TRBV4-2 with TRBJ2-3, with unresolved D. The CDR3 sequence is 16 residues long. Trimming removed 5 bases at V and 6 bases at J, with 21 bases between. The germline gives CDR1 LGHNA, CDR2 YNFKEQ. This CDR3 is CASSAPDGVDVDTQYF. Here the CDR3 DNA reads TGTGCCAGCAGCGCACCCGACGGAGTGGATGTCGATACGCAGTATTTT.

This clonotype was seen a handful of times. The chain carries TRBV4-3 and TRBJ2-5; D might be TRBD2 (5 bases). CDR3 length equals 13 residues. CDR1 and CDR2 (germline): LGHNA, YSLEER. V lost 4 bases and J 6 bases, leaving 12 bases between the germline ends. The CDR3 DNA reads TGCGCCAGCAGCCCCGAAGGAGGTCAGACCCAGTACTTC. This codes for CASSPEGGQTQYF.

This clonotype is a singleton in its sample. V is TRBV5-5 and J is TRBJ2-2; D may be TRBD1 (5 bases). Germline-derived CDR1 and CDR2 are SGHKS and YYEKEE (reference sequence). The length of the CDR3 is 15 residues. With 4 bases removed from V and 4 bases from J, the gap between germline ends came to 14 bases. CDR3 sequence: CASSVQGWSTGELFF. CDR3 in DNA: TGTGCCAGCAGCGTTCAGGGTTGGAGCACCGGGGAGCTGTTTTTT.

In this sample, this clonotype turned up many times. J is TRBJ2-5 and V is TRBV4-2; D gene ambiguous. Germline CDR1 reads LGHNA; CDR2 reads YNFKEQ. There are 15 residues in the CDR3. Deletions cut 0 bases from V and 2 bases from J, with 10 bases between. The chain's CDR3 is CASSQEVLGQETQYF. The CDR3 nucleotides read TGTGCCAGCAGCCAAGAGGTCCTAGGACAAGAGACCCAGTACTTC.

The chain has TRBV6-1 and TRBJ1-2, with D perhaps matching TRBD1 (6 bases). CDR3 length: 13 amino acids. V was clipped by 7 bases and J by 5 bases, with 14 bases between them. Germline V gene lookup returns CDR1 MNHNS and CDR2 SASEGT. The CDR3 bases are TGTGCCAGCAAACGGGACACCATTTATGGCTACACCTTC. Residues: CASKRDTIYGYTF.

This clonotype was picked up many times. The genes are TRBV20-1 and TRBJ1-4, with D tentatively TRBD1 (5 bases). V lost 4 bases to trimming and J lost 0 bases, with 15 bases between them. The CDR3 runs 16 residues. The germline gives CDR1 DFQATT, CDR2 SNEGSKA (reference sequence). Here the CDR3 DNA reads TGCAGTGCTAAGTCCCGGGACTCCGCAACTAATGAAAAACTGTTTTTT. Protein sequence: CSAKSRDSATNEKLFF.

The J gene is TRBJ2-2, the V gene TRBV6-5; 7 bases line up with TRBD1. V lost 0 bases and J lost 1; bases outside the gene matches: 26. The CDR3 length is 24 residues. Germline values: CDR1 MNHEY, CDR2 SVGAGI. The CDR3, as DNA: TGTGCCAGCAGTTACTCGCCATCACTTTTACAGGGGAGTTGGATCTCGAGGAACACCGGGGAGCTGTTTTTT. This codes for CASSYSPSLLQGSWISRNTGELFF.

Written as DNA, the CDR3 is TGTGCCAGCAGTTACTCTGGGACAGGGCTTGTTTCGGAGTGGCGGGACTCGGAAGATACGCAGTATTTT. Protein sequence: CASSYSGTGLVSEWRDSEDTQYF. This chain joins TRBV6-2 or TRBV6-3 and TRBJ2-3, with 9 nucleotides matching TRBD1. Per germline, CDR1 MNHEY and CDR2 SVGEGT. This CDR3 region has 23 residues. V shed 0 bases and J 5 bases; nucleotides not matched to a gene: 27.

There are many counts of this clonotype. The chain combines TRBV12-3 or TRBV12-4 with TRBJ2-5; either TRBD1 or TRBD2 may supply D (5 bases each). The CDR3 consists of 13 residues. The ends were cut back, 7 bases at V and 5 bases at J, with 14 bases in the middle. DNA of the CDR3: TGTGCCAGCACCTTCGGGACCTCCGAGACCCAGTACTTC. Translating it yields CASTFGTSETQYF.

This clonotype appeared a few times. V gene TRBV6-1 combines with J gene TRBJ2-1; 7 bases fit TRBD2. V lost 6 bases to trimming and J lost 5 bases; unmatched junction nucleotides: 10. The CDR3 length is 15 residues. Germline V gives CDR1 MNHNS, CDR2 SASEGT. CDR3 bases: TGTGCCAGCAGACCACGGACTAGTAAAAACAATGAGCAGTTCTTC. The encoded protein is CASRPRTSKNNEQFF.

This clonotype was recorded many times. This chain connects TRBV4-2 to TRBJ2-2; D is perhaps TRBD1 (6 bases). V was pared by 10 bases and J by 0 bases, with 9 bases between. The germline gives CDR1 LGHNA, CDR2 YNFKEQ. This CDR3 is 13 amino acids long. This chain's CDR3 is CATRTANTGELFF. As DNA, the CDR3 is TGTGCCACTAGGACAGCGAACACCGGGGAGCTGTTTTTT.

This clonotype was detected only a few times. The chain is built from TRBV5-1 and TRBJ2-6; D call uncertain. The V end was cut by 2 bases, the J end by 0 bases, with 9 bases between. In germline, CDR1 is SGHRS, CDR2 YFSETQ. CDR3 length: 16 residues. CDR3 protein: CASSFGPTSGANVLTF. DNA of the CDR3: TGCGCCAGCAGCTTTGGACCGACCTCTGGGGCCAACGTCCTGACTTTC.

In DNA, the CDR3 is TGTGCCAGCAGTCGTACTAGTCGTGGTATCGGGGAGCTGTTTTTT. Its protein product is CASSRTSRGIGELFF. J is TRBJ2-2 and V is TRBV28; D is possibly TRBD2 (5 bases). The CDR3 extends over 15 amino acids. Germline lookup yields CDR1 MDHEN and CDR2 SYDVKM. V shed 5 bases and J shed 7 bases, with 17 bases lying between them. The complete variable domain, with remaining parts taken from reference TRBV28 and TRBJ2-2, reads DVKVTQSSRYLVKRTGEKVFLECVQDMDHENMFWYRQDPGLGLRLIYFSYDVKMKEKGDIPEGYSVSREKKERFSLILESASTNQTSMYLCASSRTSRGIGELFFGEGSRLTVL.

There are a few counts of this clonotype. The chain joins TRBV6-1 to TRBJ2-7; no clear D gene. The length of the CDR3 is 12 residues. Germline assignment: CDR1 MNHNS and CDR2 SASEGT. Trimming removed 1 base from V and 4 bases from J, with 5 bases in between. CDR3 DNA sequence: TGTGCCAGCAGTGAAGGGTCTTACGAGCAGTACTTC. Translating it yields CASSEGSYEQYF.

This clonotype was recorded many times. For the CDR3, the DNA is TGTGCCATCAGTGCCCCGGTGGGACTAGCGGACACCGGGGAGCTGTTTTTT. This sequence encodes CAISAPVGLADTGELFF. The V gene is TRBV10-3, the J gene TRBJ2-2; 11 bases line up with TRBD2. From germline, CDR1 is ENHRY and CDR2 SYGVKD. The CDR3 contains 17 residues. The V and J ends lost 4 bases and 3 bases, in that order; junction bases with no gene match: 7.

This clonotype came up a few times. DNA for the CDR3: TGTGCCAGCAGCCCCCCTAGCGGGAGGTTGGCGGGGGCCAACGTCCTGACTTTC. Translation gives CASSPPSGRLAGANVLTF. The chain combines TRBV11-1 with TRBJ2-6; 11 bases are a match to TRBD2. Germline CDR1 SGHAT, CDR2 FQDESV (reference sequence). The trim removed 5 bases at V and 4 bases at J, leaving 10 bases unmatched. This CDR3 is built from 18 residues.

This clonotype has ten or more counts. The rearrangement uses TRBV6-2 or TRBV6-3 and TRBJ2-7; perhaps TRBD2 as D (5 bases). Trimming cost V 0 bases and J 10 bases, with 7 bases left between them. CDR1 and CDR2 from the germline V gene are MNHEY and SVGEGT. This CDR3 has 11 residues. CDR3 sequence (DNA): TGTGCCAGCAGTTACTCCGGGAATCAGTACTTC. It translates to CASSYSGNQYF.

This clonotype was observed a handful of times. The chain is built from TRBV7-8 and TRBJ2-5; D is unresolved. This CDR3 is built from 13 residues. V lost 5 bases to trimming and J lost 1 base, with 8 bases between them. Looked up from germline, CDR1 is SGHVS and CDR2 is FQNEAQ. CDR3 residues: CASSERTQETQYF. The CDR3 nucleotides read TGTGCCAGCAGCGAGAGGACCCAAGAGACCCAGTACTTC.

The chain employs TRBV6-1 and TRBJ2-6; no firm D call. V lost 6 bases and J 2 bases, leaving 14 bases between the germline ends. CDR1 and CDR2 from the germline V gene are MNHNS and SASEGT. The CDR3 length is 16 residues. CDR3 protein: CASSNTYSTGANVLTF. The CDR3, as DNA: TGTGCCAGCAGCAATACCTACAGTACTGGGGCCAACGTCCTGACTTTC.

The CDR3 bases are TGTGCCAGCAGCCCCCTACGTCTAGCGGGAGGCCCCACAGATACGCAGTATTTT. It yields the protein CASSPLRLAGGPTDTQYF. The V gene is TRBV13, the J gene TRBJ2-3, with TRBD2 matching 11 bases. Per germline, CDR1 PRHDT and CDR2 FYEKMQ (reference sequence). This CDR3 is built from 18 residues. The V and J ends lost 5 bases and 2 bases, in that order; junction bases with no gene match: 12.

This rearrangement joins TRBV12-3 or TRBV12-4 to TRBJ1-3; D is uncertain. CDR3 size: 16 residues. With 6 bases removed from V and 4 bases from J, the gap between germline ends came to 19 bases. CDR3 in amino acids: CASSTRAKEFGNTIYF. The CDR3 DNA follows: TGTGCCAGCAGCACCCGGGCCAAAGAGTTCGGAAACACCATATATTTT.

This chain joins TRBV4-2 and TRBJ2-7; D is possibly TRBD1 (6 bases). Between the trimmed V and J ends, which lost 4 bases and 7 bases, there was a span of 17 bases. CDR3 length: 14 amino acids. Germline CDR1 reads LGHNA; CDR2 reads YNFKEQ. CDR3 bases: TGTGCCAGCAGCCCGACAGGAGCACTACGGGAGCAGTACTTC. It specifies CASSPTGALREQYF.

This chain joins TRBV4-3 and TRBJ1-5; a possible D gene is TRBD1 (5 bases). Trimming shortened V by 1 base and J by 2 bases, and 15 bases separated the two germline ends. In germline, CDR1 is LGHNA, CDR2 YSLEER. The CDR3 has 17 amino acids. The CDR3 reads CASSQGWAQAGNQPQHF. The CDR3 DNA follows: TGCGCCAGCAGCCAAGGTTGGGCACAGGCGGGCAATCAGCCCCAGCATTTT.